This T cell receptor beta chain came from a study of blood T cell repertoires in COVID-19. Study-wide background: From the United States, Italy and Spain came samples of acute and convalescent COVID-19. T cells, B-cell-depleted T cells, or PBMCs provided the cDNA or gDNA that served as material.

Authors' processing steps: Scientists estimated how many nucleated cells there were by amplifying reference gene primers. The table came from immunoSEQ multiplex PCR; TCRdb's copy has only in-frame clones and leaves some out. For V, J and clone size, that table is used; D and trimming come from the DNA. The sample has more than 65,000 clones, around 83% seen once; the top ten hold about 22%. Trimming shortened V by 7 bases and J by 2 bases, and 14 bases separated the two germline ends. The V gene's germline CDR1 is MNHEY and CDR2 SVGAGI. The CDR3 contains 15 residues. The chain uses TRBV6-5 and TRBJ2-2; D not certain. Sequencing was done on a sample of peripheral blood. This TCR came from a woman aged 45 to 65 with acute or convalescent COVID-19. In DNA, the CDR3 is TGTGCCAGCATCCTTTTGGCCCTTAACACCGGGGAGCTGTTTTTT. The encoded protein is CASILLALNTGELFF.